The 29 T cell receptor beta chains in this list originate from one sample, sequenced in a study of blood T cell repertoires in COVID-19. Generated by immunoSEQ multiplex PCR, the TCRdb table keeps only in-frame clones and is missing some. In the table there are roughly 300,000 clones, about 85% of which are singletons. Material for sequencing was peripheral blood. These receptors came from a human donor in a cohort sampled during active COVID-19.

CDR3 coding DNA: TGTGCCAGCAGACTAGGGCTAGCGGGAGCCGGGGAGCTGTTTTTT. Translated, it gives CASRLGLAGAGELFF. The chain couples TRBV13 to TRBJ2-2; 10 nucleotides agree with TRBD2. The CDR3 is made up of 15 amino acids. The V gene's germline CDR1 is PRHDT and CDR2 FYEKMQ (reference sequence). V was pared by 6 bases and J by 6 bases, with 7 bases of the junction left unmatched.

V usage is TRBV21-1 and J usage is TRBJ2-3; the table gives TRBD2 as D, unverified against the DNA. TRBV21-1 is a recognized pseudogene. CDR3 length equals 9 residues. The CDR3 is CAILDTQYF. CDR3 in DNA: TGTGCCATATTAGATACGCAGTATTTT.

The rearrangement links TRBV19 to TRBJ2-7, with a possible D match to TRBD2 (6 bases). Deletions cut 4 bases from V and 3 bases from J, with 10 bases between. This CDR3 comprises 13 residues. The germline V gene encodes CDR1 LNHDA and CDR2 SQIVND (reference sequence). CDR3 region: CASSKTGVYEQYF. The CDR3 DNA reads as TGTGCCAGTAGTAAGACGGGAGTCTACGAGCAGTACTTC.

Here the CDR3 reads CASSLGTGIAGELFF. As DNA, the CDR3 is TGTGCCAGCAGCTTAGGGACAGGGATTGCCGGGGAGCTGTTTTTT. The gene calls are TRBV7-9 and TRBJ2-2; 8 bases are shared with TRBD1. V shed 1 base and J 6 bases; nucleotides not matched to a gene: 4. The CDR3 sequence is 15 residues long. Germline CDR1 SEHNR, CDR2 FQNEAQ (reference sequence).

The CDR3 nucleotides read TGTGCGGGAGGGGAGTCTGGAAACACCATATATTTT. Translation: CAGGESGNTIYF. V and J are TRBV12-3 or TRBV12-4 and TRBJ1-3; TRBD1 is a possible D gene (5 bases). This CDR3 has 12 residues.

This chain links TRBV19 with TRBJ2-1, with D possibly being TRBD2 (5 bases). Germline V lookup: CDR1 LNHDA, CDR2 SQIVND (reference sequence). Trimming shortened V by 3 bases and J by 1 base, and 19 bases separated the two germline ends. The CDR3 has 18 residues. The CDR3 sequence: CASSIGLEGVGSYNEQFF. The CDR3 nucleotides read TGTGCCAGTAGTATTGGGCTTGAGGGAGTTGGTTCCTACAATGAGCAGTTCTTC.

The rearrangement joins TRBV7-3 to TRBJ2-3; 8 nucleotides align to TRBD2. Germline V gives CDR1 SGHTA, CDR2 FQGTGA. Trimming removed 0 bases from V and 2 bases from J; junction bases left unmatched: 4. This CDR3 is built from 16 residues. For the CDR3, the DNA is TGTGCCAGCAGCTTAACCGGGACTAGGGCCACAGATACGCAGTATTTT. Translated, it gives CASSLTGTRATDTQYF.

The CDR3 reads CASSPIYSGRRNEQFF. Written as DNA, the CDR3 is TGTGCCAGCAGCCCTATCTATAGCGGGAGGCGCAATGAGCAGTTCTTC. The rearrangement joins TRBV7-3 to TRBJ2-1, with 10 bases matching TRBD2. The CDR3 extends over 16 amino acids. From germline, CDR1 is SGHTA and CDR2 FQGTGA. V trimming: 5 bases; J trimming: 6 bases; junction bases outside the gene matches: 10.

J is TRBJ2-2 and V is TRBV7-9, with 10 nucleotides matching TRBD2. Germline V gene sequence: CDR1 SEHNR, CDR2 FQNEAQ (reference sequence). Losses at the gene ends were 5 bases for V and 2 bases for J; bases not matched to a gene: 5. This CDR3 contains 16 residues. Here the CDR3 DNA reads TGTGCCAGCAGCCCTCTAGCGGGGGCCAACACCGGGGAGCTGTTTTTT. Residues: CASSPLAGANTGELFF.

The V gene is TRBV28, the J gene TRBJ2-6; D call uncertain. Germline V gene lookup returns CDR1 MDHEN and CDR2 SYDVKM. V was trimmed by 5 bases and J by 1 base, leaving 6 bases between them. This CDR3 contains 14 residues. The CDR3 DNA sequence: TGTGCCAGCAGTAGGAGATCTGGGGCCAACGTCCTGACTTTC. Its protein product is CASSRRSGANVLTF.

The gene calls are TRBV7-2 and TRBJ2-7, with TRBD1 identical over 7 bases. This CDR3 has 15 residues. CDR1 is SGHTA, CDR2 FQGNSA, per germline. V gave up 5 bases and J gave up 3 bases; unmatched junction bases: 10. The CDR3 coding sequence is TGTGCCAGCAGCCCCTCCGGGACAGTAAACTACGAGCAGTACTTC. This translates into CASSPSGTVNYEQYF.

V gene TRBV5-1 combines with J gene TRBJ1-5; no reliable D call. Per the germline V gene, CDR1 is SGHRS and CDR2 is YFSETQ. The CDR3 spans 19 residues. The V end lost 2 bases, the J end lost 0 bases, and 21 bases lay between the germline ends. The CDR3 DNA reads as TGCGCCAGCAGCTTATACCGAGAGAAACAGTTCAATAGCAATCAGCCCCAGCATTTT. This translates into CASSLYREKQFNSNQPQHF.

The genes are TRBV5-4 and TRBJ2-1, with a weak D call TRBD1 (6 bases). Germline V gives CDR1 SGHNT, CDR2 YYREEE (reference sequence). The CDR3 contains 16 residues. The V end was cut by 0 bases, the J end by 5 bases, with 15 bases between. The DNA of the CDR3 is TGTGCCAGCAGCTTGGTTAGGGCAGGGGCAGACAATGAGCAGTTCTTC. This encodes CASSLVRAGADNEQFF.

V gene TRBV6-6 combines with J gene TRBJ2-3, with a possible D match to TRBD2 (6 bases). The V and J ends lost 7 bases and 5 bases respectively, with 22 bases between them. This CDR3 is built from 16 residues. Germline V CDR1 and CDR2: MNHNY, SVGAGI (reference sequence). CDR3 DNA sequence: TGTGCCAGCACTTATCGAGGAGGGACGGCCGGAGATACGCAGTATTTT. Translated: CASTYRGGTAGDTQYF.

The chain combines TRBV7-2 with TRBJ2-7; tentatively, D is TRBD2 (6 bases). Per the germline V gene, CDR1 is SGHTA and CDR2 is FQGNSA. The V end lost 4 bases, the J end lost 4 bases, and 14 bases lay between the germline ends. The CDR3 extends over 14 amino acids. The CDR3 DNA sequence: TGTGCCAGCAGCTCAGGCCGGGGGAATTACGAGCAGTACTTC. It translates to CASSSGRGNYEQYF.

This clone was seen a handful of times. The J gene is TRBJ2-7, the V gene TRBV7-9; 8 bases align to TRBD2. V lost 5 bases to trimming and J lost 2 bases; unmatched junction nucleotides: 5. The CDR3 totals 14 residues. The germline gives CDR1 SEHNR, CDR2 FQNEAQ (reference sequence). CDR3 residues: CASSQVSGAYEQYF. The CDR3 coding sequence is TGTGCCAGCAGCCAAGTTAGCGGGGCCTACGAGCAGTACTTC.

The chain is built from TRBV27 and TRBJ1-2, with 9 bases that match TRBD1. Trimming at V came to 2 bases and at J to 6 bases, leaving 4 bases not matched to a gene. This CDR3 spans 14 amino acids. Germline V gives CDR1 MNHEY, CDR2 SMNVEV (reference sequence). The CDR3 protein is CASSLLGQGNGYTF. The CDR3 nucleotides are TGTGCCAGCAGTTTACTAGGACAGGGGAATGGCTACACCTTC.

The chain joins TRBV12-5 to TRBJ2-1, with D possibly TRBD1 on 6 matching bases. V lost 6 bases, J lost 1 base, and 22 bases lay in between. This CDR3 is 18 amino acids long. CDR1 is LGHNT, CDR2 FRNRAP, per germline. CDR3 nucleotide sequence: TGTGCTAGTGGACTGCCACCCCAAAAGAGGGGGTCCTACAATGAGCAGTTCTTC. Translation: CASGLPPQKRGSYNEQFF.

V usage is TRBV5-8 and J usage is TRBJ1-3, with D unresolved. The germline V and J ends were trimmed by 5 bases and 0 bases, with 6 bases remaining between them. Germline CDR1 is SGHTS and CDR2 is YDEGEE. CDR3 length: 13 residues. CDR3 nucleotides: TGTGCCAGCAGACAGAGCTCTGGAAACACCATATATTTT. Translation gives CASRQSSGNTIYF.

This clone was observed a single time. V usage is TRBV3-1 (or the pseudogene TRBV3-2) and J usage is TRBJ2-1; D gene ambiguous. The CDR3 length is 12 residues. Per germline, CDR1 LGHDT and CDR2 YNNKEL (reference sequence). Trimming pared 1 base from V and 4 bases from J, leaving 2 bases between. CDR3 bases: TGTGCCAGCAGCCAAGCATACAATGAGCAGTTCTTC. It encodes CASSQAYNEQFF.

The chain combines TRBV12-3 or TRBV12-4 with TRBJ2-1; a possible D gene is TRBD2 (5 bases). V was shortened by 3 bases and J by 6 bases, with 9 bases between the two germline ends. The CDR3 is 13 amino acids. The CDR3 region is CASSFGVGNEQFF. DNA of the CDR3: TGTGCCAGCAGTTTCGGGGTGGGCAATGAGCAGTTCTTC.

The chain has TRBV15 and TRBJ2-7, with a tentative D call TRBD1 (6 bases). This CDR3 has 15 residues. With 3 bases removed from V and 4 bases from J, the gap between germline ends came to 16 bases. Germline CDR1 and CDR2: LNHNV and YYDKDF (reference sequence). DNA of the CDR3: TGTGCCACCAGCAGGTCCTTGGGGGCCCAGTACGAGCAGTACTTC. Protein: CATSRSLGAQYEQYF.

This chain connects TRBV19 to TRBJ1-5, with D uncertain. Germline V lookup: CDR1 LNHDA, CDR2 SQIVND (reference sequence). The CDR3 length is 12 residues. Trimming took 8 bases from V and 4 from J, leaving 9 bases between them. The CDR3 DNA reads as TGTGCCAGTGAGAGTTTAAATCAGCCCCAGCATTTT. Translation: CASESLNQPQHF.

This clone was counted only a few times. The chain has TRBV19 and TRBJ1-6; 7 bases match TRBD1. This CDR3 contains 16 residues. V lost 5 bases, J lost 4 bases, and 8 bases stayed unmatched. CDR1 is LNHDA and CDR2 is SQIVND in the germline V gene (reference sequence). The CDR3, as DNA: TGTGCCAGTAGTTCAAACAGGGGTTTGTATAATTCACCCCTCCACTTT. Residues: CASSSNRGLYNSPLHF.

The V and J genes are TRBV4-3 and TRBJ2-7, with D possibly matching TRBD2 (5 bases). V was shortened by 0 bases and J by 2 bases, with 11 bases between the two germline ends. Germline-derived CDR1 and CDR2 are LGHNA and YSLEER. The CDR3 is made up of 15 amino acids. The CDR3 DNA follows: TGCGCCAGCAGCCAAGATAGCGTATCTACCTACGAGCAGTACTTC. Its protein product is CASSQDSVSTYEQYF.

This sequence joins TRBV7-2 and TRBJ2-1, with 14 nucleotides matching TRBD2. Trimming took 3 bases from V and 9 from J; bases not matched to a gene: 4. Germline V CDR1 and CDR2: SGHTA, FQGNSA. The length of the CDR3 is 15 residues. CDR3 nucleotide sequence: TGTGCCAGCAGCTTTGGGACTAGCGGGAGTTCTGAGCAGTTCTTC. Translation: CASSFGTSGSSEQFF.

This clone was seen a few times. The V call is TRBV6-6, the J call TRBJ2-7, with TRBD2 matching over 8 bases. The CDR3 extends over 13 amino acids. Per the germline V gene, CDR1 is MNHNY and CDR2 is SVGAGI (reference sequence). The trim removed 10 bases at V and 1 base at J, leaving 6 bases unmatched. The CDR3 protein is CATFSGTSYEQYF. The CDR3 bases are TGTGCCACCTTTAGCGGGACTTCCTACGAGCAGTACTTC.

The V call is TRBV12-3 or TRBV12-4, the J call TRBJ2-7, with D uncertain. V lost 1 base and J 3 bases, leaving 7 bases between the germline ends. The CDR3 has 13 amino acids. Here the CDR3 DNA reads TGTGCCAGCAGTTTAGGAGTGGTCTACGAGCAGTACTTC. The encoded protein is CASSLGVVYEQYF.

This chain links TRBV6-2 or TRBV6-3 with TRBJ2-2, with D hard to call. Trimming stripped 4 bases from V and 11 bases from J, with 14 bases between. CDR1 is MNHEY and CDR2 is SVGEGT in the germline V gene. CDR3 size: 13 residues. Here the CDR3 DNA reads TGTGCCAGCAGTTCGCGGCCCCACGTAGAGCTGTTTTTT. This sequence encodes CASSSRPHVELFF.